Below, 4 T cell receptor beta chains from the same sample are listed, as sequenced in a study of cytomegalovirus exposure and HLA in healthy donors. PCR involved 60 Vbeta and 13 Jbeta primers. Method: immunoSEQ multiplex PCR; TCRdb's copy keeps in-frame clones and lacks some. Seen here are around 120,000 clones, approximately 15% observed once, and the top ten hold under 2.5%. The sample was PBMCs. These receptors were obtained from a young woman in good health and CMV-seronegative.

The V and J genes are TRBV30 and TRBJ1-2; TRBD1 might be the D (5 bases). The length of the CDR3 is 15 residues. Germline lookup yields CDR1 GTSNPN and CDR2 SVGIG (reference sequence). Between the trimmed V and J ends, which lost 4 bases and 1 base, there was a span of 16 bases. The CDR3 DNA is TGTGCCTGGACCGATACAGGAATTGATAACTATGGCTACACCTTC. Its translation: CAWTDTGIDNYGYTF.

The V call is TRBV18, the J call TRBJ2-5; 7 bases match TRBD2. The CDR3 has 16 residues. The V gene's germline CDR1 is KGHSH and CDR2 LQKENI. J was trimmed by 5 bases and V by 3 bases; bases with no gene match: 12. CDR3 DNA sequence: TGTGCCAGCTCACCGACCCGACTAGCTCACTGGGAGACCCAGTACTTC. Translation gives CASSPTRLAHWETQYF.

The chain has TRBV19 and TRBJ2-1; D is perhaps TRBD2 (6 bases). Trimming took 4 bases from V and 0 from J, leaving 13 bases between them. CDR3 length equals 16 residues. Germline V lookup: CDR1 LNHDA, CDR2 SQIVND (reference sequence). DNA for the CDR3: TGTGCCAGTAGTAGTTCGGGAGACCTCTCCTACAATGAGCAGTTCTTC. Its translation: CASSSSGDLSYNEQFF.

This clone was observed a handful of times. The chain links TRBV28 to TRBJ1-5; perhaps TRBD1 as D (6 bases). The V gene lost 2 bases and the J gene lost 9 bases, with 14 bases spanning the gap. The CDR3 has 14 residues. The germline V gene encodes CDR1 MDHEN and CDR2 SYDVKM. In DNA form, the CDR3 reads TGTGCCAGCAGTTTAAGGGCCAGGGGACGGCCCCAGCATTTT. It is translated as CASSLRARGRPQHF.